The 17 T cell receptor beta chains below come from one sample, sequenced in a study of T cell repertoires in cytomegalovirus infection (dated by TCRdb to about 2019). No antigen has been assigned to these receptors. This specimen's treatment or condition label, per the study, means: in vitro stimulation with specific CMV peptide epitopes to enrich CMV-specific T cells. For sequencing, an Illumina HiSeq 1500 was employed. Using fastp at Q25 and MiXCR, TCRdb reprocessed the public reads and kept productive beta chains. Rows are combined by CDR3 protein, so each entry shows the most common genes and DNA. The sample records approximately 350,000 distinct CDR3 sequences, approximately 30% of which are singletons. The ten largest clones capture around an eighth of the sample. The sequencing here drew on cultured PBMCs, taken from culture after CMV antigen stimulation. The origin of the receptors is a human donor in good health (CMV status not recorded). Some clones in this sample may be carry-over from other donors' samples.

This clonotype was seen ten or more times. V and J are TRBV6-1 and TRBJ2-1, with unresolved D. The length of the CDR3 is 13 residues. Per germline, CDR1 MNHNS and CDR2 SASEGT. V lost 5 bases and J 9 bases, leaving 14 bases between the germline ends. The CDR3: CASSYPSSGEQFF. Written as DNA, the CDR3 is TGTGCCAGCAGTTATCCGTCATCCGGTGAGCAGTTCTTC.

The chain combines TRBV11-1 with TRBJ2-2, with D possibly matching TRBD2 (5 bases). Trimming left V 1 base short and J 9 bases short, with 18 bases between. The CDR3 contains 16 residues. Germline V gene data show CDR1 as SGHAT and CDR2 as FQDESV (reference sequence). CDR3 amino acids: CASSLVVRAGRRELFF. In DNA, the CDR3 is TGTGCCAGCAGCTTAGTGGTGCGGGCAGGTCGCAGGGAGCTGTTTTTT.

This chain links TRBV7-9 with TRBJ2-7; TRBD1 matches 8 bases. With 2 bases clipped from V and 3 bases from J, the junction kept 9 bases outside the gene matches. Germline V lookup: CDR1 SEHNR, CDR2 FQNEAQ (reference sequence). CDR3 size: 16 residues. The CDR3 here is CASSLPQTGALYEQYF. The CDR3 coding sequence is TGTGCCAGCAGCTTACCCCAGACAGGGGCCCTCTACGAGCAGTACTTC.

The CDR3 sequence: CASSLVAEDQPQHF. In nucleotides, the CDR3 is TGTGCCAGCAGCTTAGTGGCCGAAGATCAGCCCCAGCATTTT. V and J are TRBV7-9 and TRBJ1-5; D unclear. Trimming removed 1 base from V and 5 bases from J, with 9 bases in between. The length of the CDR3 is 14 residues. Germline loops: CDR1 SEHNR, CDR2 FQNEAQ (reference sequence).

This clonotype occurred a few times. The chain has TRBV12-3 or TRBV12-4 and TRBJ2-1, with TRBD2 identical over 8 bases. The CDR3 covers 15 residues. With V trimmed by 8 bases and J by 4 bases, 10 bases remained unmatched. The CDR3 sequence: CASGPRGGVYNEQFF. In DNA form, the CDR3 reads TGTGCCAGCGGCCCCCGGGGGGGAGTATACAATGAGCAGTTCTTC.

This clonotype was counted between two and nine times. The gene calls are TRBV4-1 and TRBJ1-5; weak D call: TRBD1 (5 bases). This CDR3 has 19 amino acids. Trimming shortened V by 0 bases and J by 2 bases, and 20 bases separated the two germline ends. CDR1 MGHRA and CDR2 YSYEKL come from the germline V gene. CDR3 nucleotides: TGCGCCAGCAGCCAAGATCTGCGGGACTCCCGACTAGGCAATCAGCCCCAGCATTTT. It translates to CASSQDLRDSRLGNQPQHF.

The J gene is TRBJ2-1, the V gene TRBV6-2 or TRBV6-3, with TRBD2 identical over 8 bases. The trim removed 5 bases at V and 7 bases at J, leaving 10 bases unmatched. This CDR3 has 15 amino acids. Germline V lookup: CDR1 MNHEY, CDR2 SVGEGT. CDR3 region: CASSTSGSWNNEQFF. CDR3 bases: TGTGCCAGCAGTACAAGCGGGAGTTGGAATAATGAGCAGTTCTTC.

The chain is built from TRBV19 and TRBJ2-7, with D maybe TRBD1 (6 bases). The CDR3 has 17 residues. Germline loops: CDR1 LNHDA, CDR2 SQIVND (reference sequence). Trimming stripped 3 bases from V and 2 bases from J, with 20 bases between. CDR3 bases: TGTGCCAGTAGTATTGCTACCGAGGCACAGGGACCCTACGAGCAGTACTTC. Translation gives CASSIATEAQGPYEQYF.

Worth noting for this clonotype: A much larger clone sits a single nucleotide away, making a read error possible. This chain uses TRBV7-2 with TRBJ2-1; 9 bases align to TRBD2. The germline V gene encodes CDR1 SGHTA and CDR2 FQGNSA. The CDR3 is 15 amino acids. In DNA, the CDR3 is TGTGCCAGCAGCGGTAGCGGGAGCTCCTTCAATGAGCAGTTCTTC. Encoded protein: CASSGSGSSFNEQFF.

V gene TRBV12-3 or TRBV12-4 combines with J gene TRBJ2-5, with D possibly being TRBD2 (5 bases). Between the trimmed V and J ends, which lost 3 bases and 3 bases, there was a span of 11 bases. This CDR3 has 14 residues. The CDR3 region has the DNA TGTGCCAGCAGTTTCGACTACCGAAAAGAGACCCAGTACTTC. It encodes CASSFDYRKETQYF.

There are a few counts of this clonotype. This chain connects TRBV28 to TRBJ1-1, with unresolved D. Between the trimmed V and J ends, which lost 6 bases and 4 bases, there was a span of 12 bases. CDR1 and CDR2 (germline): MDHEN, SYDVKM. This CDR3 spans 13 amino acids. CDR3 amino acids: CASSSGRSTEAFF. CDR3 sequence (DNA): TGTGCCAGCAGCTCCGGACGGTCCACTGAAGCTTTCTTT.

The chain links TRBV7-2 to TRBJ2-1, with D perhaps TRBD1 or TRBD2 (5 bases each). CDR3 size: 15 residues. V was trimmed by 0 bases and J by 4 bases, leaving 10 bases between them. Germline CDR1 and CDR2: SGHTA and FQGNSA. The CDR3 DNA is TGTGCCAGCAGCTTAGCTGTGGGACCGTACAATGAGCAGTTCTTC. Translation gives CASSLAVGPYNEQFF.

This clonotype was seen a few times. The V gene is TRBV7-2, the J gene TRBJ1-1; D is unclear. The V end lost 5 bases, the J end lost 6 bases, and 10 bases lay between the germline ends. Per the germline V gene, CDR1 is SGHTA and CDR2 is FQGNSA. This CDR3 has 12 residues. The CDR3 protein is CASSPPLAEAFF. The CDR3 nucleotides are TGTGCCAGCAGCCCCCCCTTAGCTGAAGCTTTCTTT.

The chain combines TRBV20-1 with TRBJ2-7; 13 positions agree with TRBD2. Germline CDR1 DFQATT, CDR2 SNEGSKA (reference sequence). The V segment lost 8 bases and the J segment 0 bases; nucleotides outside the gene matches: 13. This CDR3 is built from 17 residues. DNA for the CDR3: TGCAGTCAAAAAGCGGGACTAGCGGGGCCGTACTCCTACGAGCAGTACTTC. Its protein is CSQKAGLAGPYSYEQYF.

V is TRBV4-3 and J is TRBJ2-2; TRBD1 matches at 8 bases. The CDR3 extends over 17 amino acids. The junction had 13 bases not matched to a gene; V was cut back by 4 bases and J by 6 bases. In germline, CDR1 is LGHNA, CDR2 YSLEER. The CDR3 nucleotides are TGCGCCAGCAGCCGGGCCTGGGCAGGGGGCAAGGCCGGGGAGCTGTTTTTT. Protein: CASSRAWAGGKAGELFF.

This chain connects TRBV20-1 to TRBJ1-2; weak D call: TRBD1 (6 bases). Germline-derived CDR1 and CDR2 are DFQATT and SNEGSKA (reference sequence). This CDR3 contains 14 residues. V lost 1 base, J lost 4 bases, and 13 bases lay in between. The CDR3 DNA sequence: TGCAGTGCTAGAGGCGGGGACACCCTCTATGGCTACACCTTC. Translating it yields CSARGGDTLYGYTF.

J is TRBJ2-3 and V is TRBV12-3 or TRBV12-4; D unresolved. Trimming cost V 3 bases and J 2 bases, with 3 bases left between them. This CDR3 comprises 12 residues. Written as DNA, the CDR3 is TGTGCCAGCAGTTTTGTCACAGATACGCAGTATTTT. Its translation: CASSFVTDTQYF.